Presented here are 13 T cell receptor beta chains from one specimen sequenced in a study of spatial heterogeneity in lung cancer. TCRdb reanalysed the 5' RACE reads using MiXCR and keeps one entry per CDR3 protein. Here the sample spans 45,000 to 55,000 distinct CDR3 sequences, about 11% being singletons. The time point denotes: blood at routine non-recurrence follow-up after resection. The sequences come from PBMCs, collected at follow-up. These receptors all stem from a male donor with early-stage non-small cell lung cancer.

This clonotype was recorded a few times. V gene TRBV9 combines with J gene TRBJ2-2; D remains ambiguous. The germline V and J ends were trimmed by 7 bases and 1 base, with 11 bases remaining between them. Per germline, CDR1 SGDLS and CDR2 YYNGEE. The CDR3 extends over 14 amino acids. The CDR3 loop is CASSGRVNTGELFF. In DNA form, the CDR3 reads TGTGCCAGCTCAGGACGGGTGAACACCGGGGAGCTGTTTTTT. Full variable domain (remainder filled in from reference TRBV9 and TRBJ2-2): DSGVTQTPKHLITATGQRVTLRCSPRSGDLSVYWYQQSLDQGLQFLIQYYNGEERAKGNILERFSAQQFPDLHSELNLSSLELGDSALYFCASSGRVNTGELFFGEGSRLTVL.

This clonotype was seen more than once but under ten times. The J gene is TRBJ2-3, the V gene TRBV10-3, with 9 bases identical to TRBD1. J lost 6 bases, V lost 2 bases, and 3 bases had no gene match. The germline V gene encodes CDR1 ENHRY and CDR2 SYGVKD. The CDR3 totals 14 residues. As DNA, the CDR3 is TGTGCCATCAGTGAGGACAGGGGGTTCGATACGCAGTATTTT. The encoded protein is CAISEDRGFDTQYF.

This chain joins TRBV5-1 and TRBJ2-3; either TRBD1 or TRBD2 may fit D (6 bases each). The V gene's germline CDR1 is SGHRS and CDR2 YFSETQ. The length of the CDR3 is 16 residues. V was pared by 2 bases and J by 3 bases, with 16 bases between. The CDR3 here is CASSLYKRGRTDTQYF. Written as DNA, the CDR3 is TGCGCCAGCAGCTTATACAAACGGGGGCGGACAGATACGCAGTATTTT.

This chain uses TRBV4-3 with TRBJ1-5; D unresolved. Germline values: CDR1 LGHNA, CDR2 YSLEER. The CDR3 runs to 16 residues. V was clipped by 1 base and J by 6 bases, with 16 bases between them. Here the CDR3 reads CASSQVANAPGQPQHF. CDR3 in DNA: TGCGCCAGCAGCCAAGTTGCAAATGCCCCGGGTCAGCCCCAGCATTTT.

The rearrangement links TRBV30 to TRBJ1-3; TRBD1 matches at 7 bases. Germline loops: CDR1 GTSNPN, CDR2 SVGIG (reference sequence). The CDR3 has 13 amino acids. The J segment lost 0 bases and the V segment lost 8 bases, leaving 4 bases of the junction unmatched. In DNA form, the CDR3 reads TGTGCCGGGGACAGTAGCTCTGGAAACACCATATATTTT. It is translated as CAGDSSSGNTIYF.

This clonotype was counted a few times. The V gene is TRBV9, the J gene TRBJ1-2; D gene ambiguous. CDR1 is SGDLS and CDR2 is YYNGEE in the germline V gene. The CDR3 is made up of 13 amino acids. Trimming left V 2 bases short and J 0 bases short, with 5 bases between. Here the CDR3 reads CASSVGSNYGYTF. The CDR3, as DNA: TGTGCCAGCAGCGTTGGGTCTAACTATGGCTACACCTTC.

This clonotype was counted many times. The genes are TRBV28 and TRBJ1-2; no clear D gene. In germline, CDR1 is MDHEN, CDR2 SYDVKM. This CDR3 has 11 residues. Trimming stripped 7 bases from V and 2 bases from J, with 5 bases between. For the CDR3, the DNA is TGTGCCAGCAAAAGCAACTATGGCTACACCTTC. Translated, it gives CASKSNYGYTF.

This clonotype appeared many times. This chain links TRBV23-1 with TRBJ2-7; 10 bases match TRBD1. TRBV23-1 is treated as an ORF (open reading frame) with a function not yet certain. CDR3 length equals 14 residues. Germline trimming cut 8 bases from V and 4 bases from J; bases unmatched to any gene: 8. The CDR3 nucleotides read TGCGCCAGCGGTGATATGGGACAGGGGTACGAGCAGTACTTC. This sequence encodes CASGDMGQGYEQYF.

A single count supports this clonotype. A much larger clone sits a single nucleotide away, making a read error possible. This chain joins TRBV4-2 and TRBJ2-2; D tentatively reads TRBD1 or TRBD2 (6 bases each). The germline V and J ends were trimmed by 4 bases and 5 bases, with 17 bases remaining between them. Germline loops: CDR1 LGHNA, CDR2 YNFKEQ. This CDR3 is 16 amino acids long. This chain's CDR3 is CASSRGPSEGTGELFF. The DNA for the CDR3 is TGTGCCAGCAGCCGGGGGCCTAGCGAGGGAACCGGGGAGCTGTTTTTT.

This clonotype was counted between two and nine times. The genes are TRBV11-2 and TRBJ2-3, with 11 nucleotides matching TRBD1. Germline V gene sequence: CDR1 SGHAT, CDR2 FQNNGV. This CDR3 spans 15 amino acids. With V trimmed by 5 bases and J by 6 bases, 7 bases remained unmatched. The CDR3 DNA sequence: TGTGCCAGCAGCAAAGGACAGGGGGCGACGGATACGCAGTATTTT. It yields the protein CASSKGQGATDTQYF.

This clonotype was recorded a few times. V usage is TRBV30 and J usage is TRBJ1-2; D perhaps matches TRBD1 (5 bases). The CDR3 loop spans 15 amino acids. With 4 bases removed from V and 0 bases from J, the gap between germline ends came to 15 bases. Germline CDR1 is GTSNPN and CDR2 is SVGIG (reference sequence). The CDR3 sequence: CAWKLQGDTNYGYTF. In DNA form, the CDR3 reads TGTGCCTGGAAACTCCAGGGAGATACTAACTATGGCTACACCTTC.

This clonotype has at least ten counts. The J gene is TRBJ2-3, the V gene TRBV9; 7 nucleotides match TRBD2. Trimming at V came to 2 bases and at J to 6 bases, leaving 12 bases not matched to a gene. This CDR3 region has 16 residues. CDR1 is SGDLS, CDR2 YYNGEE, per germline. The CDR3 region has the DNA TGTGCCAGCAGCGTGATAGCGGGCTCACTGGTGGATACGCAGTATTTT. It codes for CASSVIAGSLVDTQYF.

This clonotype occurred a few times. The chain combines TRBV12-3 or TRBV12-4 with TRBJ1-2; D gene unclear. CDR3 length equals 11 residues. The V end lost 3 bases, the J end lost 8 bases, and 7 bases lay between the germline ends. The CDR3 DNA sequence: TGTGCCAGCAGTTTGCAAGACGGCTACACCTTC. Translating it yields CASSLQDGYTF.